This is a list of T cell receptor beta chains from one sample in a study of CD8+CD57+ T cells in acquired aplastic anemia. Each CDR3 protein gets one entry after TCRdb re-called the reads with MiXCR. The sample carries about 190,000 distinct CDR3 sequences, 54% recorded once. The sequencing input was sorted CD4+, CD8+, or CD8+CD57+ T cells (not recorded which) from PBMCs. The receptors stem from a human donor in good health, serving as a control. Each CDR3 is given with its conserved first and last residue. D genes are given only for firm matches. Only part of the rows carry a size: once, few, many, or a class if the clone is expanded.

clone_size	j_call	d_call	v_call	cdr3_nt	cdr3_aa
-	TRBJ1-6	-	TRBV5-1	TGTGCCAGCACCGAAACCAATCCACCCCCCCACTTT	CASTETNPPPHF
-	TRBJ2-1	TRBD2	TRBV19	TGTGCCAGTAGTATAGGACTAGCGGGAGGCAGCGAGCAGTTCTTC	CASSIGLAGGSEQFF
-	TRBJ1-6	-	TRBV10-2	TGCGCCAGCAGTGAGTGGCCACGGGGGGATAATTCACCCCTCCACTTT	CASSEWPRGDNSPLHF
-	TRBJ2-7	TRBD2	TRBV10-3	TGTGCCATCAGTGAGTCAGGTCTCCCGGGGGGCTACGAGCAGTACTTC	CAISESGLPGGYEQYF
-	TRBJ2-1	TRBD1	TRBV7-2	TGTGCCAGCAGCTCGGACAGGGGTTCCATCAATGAGCAGTTCTTC	CASSSDRGSINEQFF
-	TRBJ1-1	-	TRBV12-1	TGTGCCAGCAGCTTTGCCCCTTGGACAGGGTTTTTAGGCACTGAAGCTTTCTTT	CASSFAPWTGFLGTEAFF
-	TRBJ2-3	-	TRBV20-1	TGCAGTGCTAAGAGGTCGGGACTCTCCGCAGATACGCAGTATTTT	CSAKRSGLSADTQYF
-	TRBJ2-7	TRBD1	TRBV7-9	TGTGCCAGCAGCTTAGACCACCGGGACAGAGGATACGAGCAGTACTTC	CASSLDHRDRGYEQYF
-	TRBJ2-5	-	TRBV7-8	TGTGCCAGCAGCCGTCAGGGGGAGACCCAGTACTTC	CASSRQGETQYF
once	TRBJ1-2	TRBD1	TRBV20-1	TGCAGTGCTAGAGATGTGGACAGGGGTCTCTATGGCTGCACCTTC	CSARDVDRGLYGCTF
-	TRBJ2-7	-	TRBV12-3/TRBV12-4	TGTGCCAGCAGCATCCGGGACATAACCTACGAGCAGTACTTC	CASSIRDITYEQYF
-	TRBJ1-2	TRBD1	TRBV12-3/TRBV12-4	TGTGCCAGCAGTCCGCCGGGACAGGGGGGGGGCTACACCTTC	CASSPPGQGGGYTF
-	TRBJ1-2	-	TRBV4-3	TGCGCCAGCAGCCCCCGAACAGGGAGCAACTATGGCTACACCTTC	CASSPRTGSNYGYTF
many	TRBJ2-7	TRBD1	TRBV7-9	TGTGCCGGACACGGGGACAGCGTGAACGAGCAGTACTTC	CAGHGDSVNEQYF
-	TRBJ1-1	TRBD1	TRBV7-2	TGCGCCAGCAGCCAAGACCAAACAGGGGTAGTGAACACTGAAGCTTTCTTT	CASSQDQTGVVNTEAFF
-	TRBJ2-7	-	TRBV7-2	TGTGCCAGCAGCTTTCTTGGGCAGGATTCCTACGAGCAGTACTTC	CASSFLGQDSYEQYF
-	TRBJ2-5	-	TRBV19	TGTGCCAGTAGTATAGGCGGCCAAGAGACCCAGTACTTC	CASSIGGQETQYF
many	TRBJ2-7	TRBD1	TRBV5-6	TGTGCCAGCAGCTCTTACAGGGGGCGGCGGGACTTC	CASSSYRGRRDF
many	TRBJ2-1	TRBD1	TRBV9	TGTGCCAGCAGCGTAGGGGACAGATTTTTTTTGAAACAAAGCTCCTACAATGAGCAGTTCTTC	CASSVGDRFFLKQSSYNEQFF
-	TRBJ1-6	TRBD1	TRBV19	TGTGCCAGTAGTACTTGGACAGGGGGAGGCTATAATTCACCCCTCCACTTT	CASSTWTGGGYNSPLHF
-	TRBJ2-1	TRBD2	TRBV19	TGTGCCAGTAGTATGGTCCCGACTAGCGGGGGGAAAAGGGATGAGCAGTTCTTC	CASSMVPTSGGKRDEQFF
-	TRBJ2-3	TRBD2	TRBV7-8	TGTGCCAGCAGCCAAGACGGGACTAAAGGGCGAAGAGATACGCAGTATTTT	CASSQDGTKGRRDTQYF
-	TRBJ2-3	-	TRBV7-3	TGTGCCAGCAGCCTAATCACAGATACGCAGTATTTT	CASSLITDTQYF
-	TRBJ2-3	-	TRBV3-1	TGTGCCAGCAGCCACCCCAGGACCCTCCAGGAGGATACGCAGTATTTT	CASSHPRTLQEDTQYF
many	TRBJ1-4	TRBD1	TRBV6-5	TGTGCCAGCAGTTACTCGGGGCTGATGACAGGGTTGAGGAGAAAACTGTTTTTT	CASSYSGLMTGLRRKLFF
-	TRBJ2-5	TRBD1	TRBV10-3	TGTGCCATCACCGTTCAGGGGGCCTGGGAGACCCAGTACTTC	CAITVQGAWETQYF
-	TRBJ2-7	TRBD2	TRBV20-1	TGCAGTGCTAGAGTTCCGGGAGGAATCTACGAGCAGTACTTC	CSARVPGGIYEQYF
-	TRBJ2-7	-	TRBV20-1	TGCAGTGCTACTCCCGGCGGCTACGAGCAGTACTTC	CSATPGGYEQYF
-	TRBJ2-1	TRBD1	TRBV29-1	TGCAGCCTAGAGCACAGGGGGCGGATCAATGAGCAGTTCTTC	CSLEHRGRINEQFF
many	TRBJ1-1	-	TRBV19	TGTGCCAGTAGTAAGGTACAGGGAGTAGGGTACACTGAAGCTTTCTTT	CASSKVQGVGYTEAFF
-	TRBJ1-1	-	TRBV10-3	TGTGCCATCAGTGAGTCTATCGGGCCGAACACTGAAGCTTTCTTT	CAISESIGPNTEAFF
-	TRBJ1-1	-	TRBV9	TGTGCCAGCAGCGCAGGGGTGGTTGACACTGAAGCTTTCTTT	CASSAGVVDTEAFF
-	TRBJ1-1	-	TRBV7-6	TGTGCCAGCAGCGCCGCAGGGGTACAGGACACTGAAGCTTTCTTT	CASSAAGVQDTEAFF
-	TRBJ1-5	-	TRBV24-1	TGTGCCACCAGTCGGGCAGTCAATCAGCCCCAGCATTTT	CATSRAVNQPQHF
-	TRBJ2-5	-	TRBV7-7	TGTGTTAGCAGCCCAGGGGAGGCCCAGTACTTC	CVSSPGEAQYF
-	TRBJ1-6	-	TRBV10-3	TGTGCCATCAGTGACAGTGACAACCTCTATAATTCACCCCTCCACTTT	CAISDSDNLYNSPLHF
-	TRBJ1-1	TRBD1	TRBV3-1	TGTGCCAGCAGCCAACTCTTGACAGGGGACACTGAAGCTTTCTTT	CASSQLLTGDTEAFF
many	TRBJ2-7	-	TRBV12-3/TRBV12-4	TGTGCCAGCAGACCCCCGGGGAACTACGAGCAGTACTTC	CASRPPGNYEQYF
once	TRBJ2-6	TRBD2	TRBV18	TGTGCCAGCTCACCCTTTTCAGCGGGGTCTGGGGCCAACGTCCTGACTTTC	CASSPFSAGSGANVLTF
-	TRBJ2-7	TRBD2	TRBV7-8	TGTGCCAGCAGCTTAGTATTAGCGGGCGAGCAGTACTTC	CASSLVLAGEQYF
many	TRBJ2-1	TRBD1	TRBV3-1	TGTGCCAGCAGCGTTACAGGGGTCGATCTCGGTGAGCAGTTCTTC	CASSVTGVDLGEQFF
-	TRBJ2-7	TRBD1	TRBV7-3	TGTGCCAGCAGCTCCGGGACAGCACGGCATCACGAGCAGTACTTC	CASSSGTARHHEQYF
many	TRBJ1-1	-	TRBV20-1	TGCAGTGCTAGGGGGGCTGGTGAAGCTTTCTTT	CSARGAGEAFF
-	TRBJ2-7	TRBD1	TRBV11-2	TGTGCCAGCAGCTCATCGACAGGGAGCGAGCAGTACTTC	CASSSSTGSEQYF
-	TRBJ1-3	-	TRBV12-3/TRBV12-4	TGTGCCAGCGTCCGTCGGGGGTCTGGAAACACCATATATTTT	CASVRRGSGNTIYF
many	TRBJ1-6	TRBD1	TRBV5-1	TGCGCCAGCAGCTGGGGACAGGGGGATTCACCCCTCCACTTT	CASSWGQGDSPLHF
-	TRBJ2-7	-	TRBV7-3	TGTGCCAGCAGCTTAATGGCAAAGGGCCGTTCCGTCAGGGAGCAGTACTTC	CASSLMAKGRSVREQYF
-	TRBJ1-1	-	TRBV7-2	TGTGCCAGCAGCTTAAGGCCCCTCGGGGGCACTGAAGCTTTCTTT	CASSLRPLGGTEAFF
many	TRBJ1-3	-	TRBV10-3	TGTGCCATCAGTGAGGTTGGGTCTGGAAACACCATATATTTT	CAISEVGSGNTIYF
-	TRBJ2-7	TRBD2	TRBV5-5	TGCGCCAGCAGCCAAACTAGCGGGAACTACGAGCAGTACTTC	CASSQTSGNYEQYF
many	TRBJ2-3	-	TRBV5-1	TGCGCCAGCAGCTTGACGGGGCCCTCAGATACGCAGTATTTT	CASSLTGPSDTQYF
-	TRBJ1-6	-	TRBV2	TGTGCCAGCTCTAAAGAGCCAGGGAATAATTCACCCCTCCACTTT	CASSKEPGNNSPLHF
-	TRBJ2-5	-	TRBV7-6	TGTGCCAGCAGCTTAGGGGGCGTGACCCAGTACTTC	CASSLGGVTQYF